A selection of T cell receptor beta chains follows, all from one sample in a study of blood T cell repertoires in COVID-19. Generated by immunoSEQ multiplex PCR, the TCRdb table keeps only in-frame clones and is missing some. The table includes 110,000 or so clones, about 87% detected once. The sample taken for sequencing was peripheral blood. These receptors originate from a woman aged 45-60 years with acute or convalescent COVID-19. CDR3s leave out the opening cysteine and the closing phenylalanine or tryptophan. A D gene is named only where the DNA matches it firmly.

D: .
J: TRBJ1-4
V: TRBV15
CDR3: ATSNISPNEKLF

D: .
J: TRBJ2-3
V: TRBV18
CDR3: ASSPPGVYTDTQY

D: .
J: TRBJ2-5
V: TRBV6-5
CDR3: ASSKRKDSRETQY

D: TRBD2
J: TRBJ2-1
V: TRBV10-1
CDR3: ASSERAGDYNEQF

D: .
J: TRBJ2-5
V: TRBV24-1
CDR3: ATSDGRWTDSRQETQY

D: TRBD2
J: TRBJ2-2
V: TRBV5-1
CDR3: ASSLLAGGPNTGELF

D: TRBD1
J: TRBJ1-5
V: TRBV14
CDR3: ASSQHTGANQPQH

D: .
J: TRBJ2-1
V: TRBV19
CDR3: ASSITHLELHNEQF

D: .
J: TRBJ2-6
V: TRBV5-1
CDR3: ASRNSGLNTAFSGANVLT

D: TRBD2
J: TRBJ2-1
V: TRBV7-2
CDR3: ASSPTSTEQF

D: .
J: TRBJ2-1
V: TRBV18
CDR3: ASSGTVSLGGEQF

D: .
J: TRBJ1-6
V: TRBV3-1/TRBV3-2
CDR3: ASSQAGGAGSPLH

D: TRBD1
J: TRBJ1-1
V: TRBV4-1
CDR3: ASSHLGQAGKGTEAF

D: .
J: TRBJ2-7
V: TRBV28
CDR3: ASSPYIQGNEQY

D: .
J: TRBJ2-1
V: TRBV28
CDR3: ASSFMGLNEQF

D: .
J: TRBJ1-5
V: TRBV5-1
CDR3: ASSSRVGNQPQH

D: TRBD1
J: TRBJ1-5
V: TRBV18
CDR3: ASSPQPLPGQGTKGNNQPQH

D: .
J: TRBJ1-1
V: TRBV5-1
CDR3: ASSIGASGVTEAF

D: TRBD2
J: TRBJ2-2
V: TRBV3-1/TRBV3-2
CDR3: ASSRTSGDTGELF

D: TRBD1
J: TRBJ2-1
V: TRBV9
CDR3: ASSPRTGSSYNEQF

D: .
J: TRBJ1-2
V: TRBV7-9
CDR3: ASSSGGGMIRYGYT

D: .
J: TRBJ2-1
V: TRBV2
CDR3: ASSVGLGAYNEQF

D: TRBD1
J: TRBJ2-7
V: TRBV28
CDR3: ASSPGEGQGISYEQY

D: .
J: TRBJ2-3
V: TRBV7-6
CDR3: ASSRGLGSRTDTQY

D: .
J: TRBJ2-1
V: TRBV2
CDR3: ASSALPTRGYNEQF

D: .
J: TRBJ2-7
V: TRBV19
CDR3: AVGLNSYEQY

D: TRBD1
J: TRBJ1-1
V: TRBV5-8
CDR3: ASSPGTENTEAF

D: .
J: TRBJ1-5
V: TRBV12-5
CDR3: ASGLVLGGRNQPQH

D: .
J: TRBJ1-3
V: TRBV7-3
CDR3: ASSPSGGNTIY

D: TRBD1
J: TRBJ2-5
V: TRBV3-1/TRBV3-2
CDR3: ASSQQTGWKEETQY

D: .
J: TRBJ1-2
V: TRBV30
CDR3: AWRPLRTTHPEPNYGYT

D: .
J: TRBJ1-4
V: TRBV6-1
CDR3: ASSETGSEKLF

D: TRBD1
J: TRBJ1-2
V: TRBV18
CDR3: ASSDDRDDYGYT

D: .
J: TRBJ1-1
V: TRBV11-2
CDR3: ASSPTRGAEAF

D: TRBD1
J: TRBJ1-2
V: TRBV4-3
CDR3: ASSPKSPSRDRDNLGYGYT

D: .
J: TRBJ1-2
V: TRBV28
CDR3: ASSSSSGGNYGYT

D: TRBD1
J: TRBJ2-2
V: TRBV7-2
CDR3: ASSQQGGRFTGELF

D: .
J: TRBJ1-1
V: TRBV15
CDR3: ATSRAQGLYDTEAF

D: .
J: TRBJ1-5
V: TRBV4-1
CDR3: ASSQVGAPAFQPQH

D: .
J: TRBJ2-7
V: TRBV28
CDR3: ASSLLGQGYEQY

D: .
J: TRBJ1-1
V: TRBV18
CDR3: ASSPLAVNTEAF

D: .
J: TRBJ1-5
V: TRBV19
CDR3: ASSIRGGQGVGNQPQH

D: TRBD1
J: TRBJ1-1
V: TRBV25-1
CDR3: ASSLQGGNTEAF

D: .
J: TRBJ2-7
V: TRBV19
CDR3: ASSRGAGASYEQY

D: .
J: TRBJ1-1
V: TRBV9
CDR3: ASSVGADTEAF

D: TRBD2
J: TRBJ2-5
V: TRBV30
CDR3: AWNAGDPETQY

D: TRBD1
J: TRBJ1-5
V: TRBV19
CDR3: ASTPTGQGNQPQH

D: TRBD2
J: TRBJ2-2
V: TRBV3-1/TRBV3-2
CDR3: ASSQVRLAGGGTGELF

D: .
J: TRBJ1-3
V: TRBV11-2
CDR3: ASSSYRTGNTIY

D: .
J: TRBJ1-5
V: TRBV27
CDR3: ASSLQGFNQPQH

D: .
J: TRBJ2-1
V: TRBV21-1
CDR3: ASSKILSEQF

D: TRBD1
J: TRBJ1-5
V: TRBV5-5
CDR3: ASSSGTGRQPQH